This paragraph covers one T cell receptor (beta chain) sequence. The sample originates from a study of blood T cell repertoires in COVID-19. This CDR3 comprises 13 residues. Trimming took 3 bases from V and 6 from J; bases not matched to a gene: 2. CDR1 SEHNR and CDR2 FQNEAQ come from the germline V gene (reference sequence). The Seattle patients joined while their infection was active and were tracked longitudinally afterward. Profiling relied on immunoSEQ multiplex PCR, and the TCRdb table lists in-frame clones only, not all of them. Of about 180,000 clones listed, under 85% are singletons. V and J are TRBV7-9 and TRBJ2-1, with 7 bases fitting TRBD1. The TCR was taken from a woman in her 70s with COVID-19, enrolled during active disease. The source material was peripheral blood. The CDR3 coding sequence is TGTGCCAGCAGCTTCGCAGGGGGCAATGAGCAGTTCTTC. As protein: CASSFAGGNEQFF.